At least ten counts were recorded for the clone carrying this T cell receptor beta chain. Antigen unknown. This record comes from a study of cytomegalovirus exposure and HLA in healthy donors. The V gene lost 4 bases and the J gene lost 7 bases, with 11 bases spanning the gap. The CDR3 length is 13 residues. Germline V CDR1 and CDR2: SGHVS, FNYEAQ. Use of 60 Vbeta and 13 Jbeta primers characterized the PCR. Using immunoSEQ multiplex PCR, the repertoire was profiled, and TCRdb retains in-frame clones only, with some absent. The sample consists of 150,000 to 200,000 clones, 80% to 85% of them appearing once. Study-wide points: CMV serostatus was the sole immune exposure data available. Many donors carried some public TCRs, although rarity characterized most TCR sequences.

This receptor was obtained from a male donor in good health and CMV-seropositive. The chain is built from TRBV7-6 and TRBJ2-1; D not certain. The source material was PBMCs. The CDR3 protein is CASSYHEENEQFF. CDR3 bases: TGTGCCAGCAGCTACCACGAGGAGAATGAGCAGTTCTTC.